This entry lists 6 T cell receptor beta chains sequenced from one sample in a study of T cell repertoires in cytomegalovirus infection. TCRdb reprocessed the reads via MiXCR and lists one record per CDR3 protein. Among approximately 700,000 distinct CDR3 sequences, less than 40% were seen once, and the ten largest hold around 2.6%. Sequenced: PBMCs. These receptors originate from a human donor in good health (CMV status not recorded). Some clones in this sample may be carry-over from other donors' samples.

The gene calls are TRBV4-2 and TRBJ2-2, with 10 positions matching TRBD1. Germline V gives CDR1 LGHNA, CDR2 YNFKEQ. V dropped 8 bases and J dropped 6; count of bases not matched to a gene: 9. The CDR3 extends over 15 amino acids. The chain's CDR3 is CASGKGQGFPGELFF. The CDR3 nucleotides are TGTGCCAGCGGAAAGGGACAGGGGTTCCCCGGGGAGCTGTTTTTT.

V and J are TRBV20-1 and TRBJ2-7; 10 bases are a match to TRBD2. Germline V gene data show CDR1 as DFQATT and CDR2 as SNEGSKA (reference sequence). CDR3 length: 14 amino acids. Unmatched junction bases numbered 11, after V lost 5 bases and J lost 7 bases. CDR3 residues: CSAPSSGSQREQYF. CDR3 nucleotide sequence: TGCAGTGCTCCTTCTAGCGGGAGCCAGAGGGAGCAGTACTTC.

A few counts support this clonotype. CDR3 residues: CSVKGLQGKVSNEKLFF. CDR3 DNA: TGCAGCGTAAAGGGTCTACAGGGGAAGGTATCTAATGAAAAACTGTTTTTT. The chain has TRBV29-1 and TRBJ1-4, with 7 nucleotides matching TRBD1. The junction had 16 bases not matched to a gene; V was cut back by 6 bases and J by 3 bases. The CDR3 sequence is 17 residues long. CDR1 is SQVTM and CDR2 is ANQGSEA in the germline V gene.

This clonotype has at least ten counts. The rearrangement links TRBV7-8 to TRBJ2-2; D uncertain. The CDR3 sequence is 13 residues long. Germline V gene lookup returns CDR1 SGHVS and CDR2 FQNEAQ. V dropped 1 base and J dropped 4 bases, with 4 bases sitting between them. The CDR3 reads CASSLVTTGELFF. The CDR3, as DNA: TGTGCCAGCAGCTTAGTAACCACCGGGGAGCTGTTTTTT.

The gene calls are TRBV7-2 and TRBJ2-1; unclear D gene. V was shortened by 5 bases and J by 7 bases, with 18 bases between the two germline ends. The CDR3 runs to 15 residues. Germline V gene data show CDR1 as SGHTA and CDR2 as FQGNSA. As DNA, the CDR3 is TGTGCCAGCAGCCCTCCTCGGCCCTTTCTTAATGAGCAGTTCTTC. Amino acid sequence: CASSPPRPFLNEQFF.

The CDR3 protein is CASSHPGSGELFF. The CDR3 region has the DNA TGTGCCAGCAGTCACCCGGGTTCCGGGGAGCTGTTTTTT. The chain combines TRBV6-8 with TRBJ2-2; the D is unclear. V shed 5 bases and J shed 6 bases, with 10 bases lying between them. Germline V gene lookup returns CDR1 MNHGY and CDR2 SAAAGT. CDR3 length: 13 residues.